The subject of this entry is one T cell receptor (beta chain). This receptor's antigen is unknown. No base quality information exists; no much larger clone differs at one position. CDR3 length: 14 amino acids, cysteine to phenylalanine. Only CDR3 DNA is held: 42 bases, read in frame from base 1. V drops 3 bases and J drops 7 bases, leaving 13 bases in between. CDR1 and CDR2 (KGHSH, LQKENI) derive from the germline V gene. The immunoSEQ Assay, a bias-controlled multiplex PCR, was used to amplify TCRbeta CDR3 regions from genomic DNA. The source study handled its data this way. Within the assay, amplification of reference gene primers was used to estimate how many nucleated cells each sample contained. Sequence reads were collapsed and filtered to measure the absolute abundance of every unique TCRbeta CDR3 rearrangement. For each sample, productive Simpson clonality was calculated by taking the square root of Simpson's diversity index across productive rearrangements. TCRdb retrieved this table from immuneACCESS and kept in-frame rearrangements only. Not all clones are present; in checked studies, unresolved V genes account for under half, and no reason is known for the remainder. V and J calls plus clone size are reproduced from that table; the DNA served to infer D and trimming. The sample data list about 130,000 clones, and just under 85% of these were observed just once. The biggest ten clones account for about 2.9% of the sample.

This specimen belongs to a study of blood T cell repertoires in COVID-19 (dated by TCRdb to 2019 to 2021). Regarding the study in general: Samples from collaborators originated in the United States, Italy and Spain and spanned both the acute and convalescent phases of COVID-19. A freely available public database, intended as a resource for researchers studying the immune response to SARS-CoV-2, is where the repertoires were released. The prospective study material was composed of cDNA or gDNA derived from T cells, B-cell-depleted T cells, or PBMCs. The sample metadata nearly always contained a de-identified subject ID, COVID-19 status, age in years and sex. The samples were drawn from the first 160 participants of the ongoing ImmuneRACE study and from 1,254 subjects provided by 6 global collaborators. Where available, HLA class I and class II types were obtained from metadata supplied by the sample provider rather than from assay-based typing. Deeply sampled blood TCRbeta repertoires from subjects exposed to, actively infected with, or recovered from COVID-19 were included in the dataset.

Paper-wide results and their limitations: The quantity of clinical and demographic metadata differed by source and by participant and was supplied without curation.

Whole blood was collected in K2EDTA tubes by collaborating institutions according to the institutions' own protocols. For TCRbeta analysis, collaborators shipped samples in one of three forms: frozen whole blood, isolated PBMCs, or DNA extracted from either of those sample types. The sample consisted of peripheral blood. The sequence is built from TRBV18 and TRBJ1-5; the D region possibly corresponds to TRBD1 (6 bases align). The sequence derives from a woman aged 80 or over with acute or convalescent COVID-19. The CDR3 protein: CASSPAYRDQPQHF. In nucleotide form, the sequence is TGTGCCAGCTCACCGGCTTACAGGGACCAGCCCCAGCATTTT.